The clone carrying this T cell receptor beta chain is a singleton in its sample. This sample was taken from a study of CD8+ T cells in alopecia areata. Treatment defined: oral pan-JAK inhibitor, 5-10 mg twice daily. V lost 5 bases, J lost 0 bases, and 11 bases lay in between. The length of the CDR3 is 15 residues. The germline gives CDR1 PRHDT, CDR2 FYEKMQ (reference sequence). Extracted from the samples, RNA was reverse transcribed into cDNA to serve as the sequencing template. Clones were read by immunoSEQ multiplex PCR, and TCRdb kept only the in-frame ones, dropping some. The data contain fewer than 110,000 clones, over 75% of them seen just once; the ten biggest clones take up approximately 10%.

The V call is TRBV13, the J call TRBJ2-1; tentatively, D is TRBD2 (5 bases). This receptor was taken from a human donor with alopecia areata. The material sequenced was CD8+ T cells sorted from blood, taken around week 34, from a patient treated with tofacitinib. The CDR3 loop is CASSLPGYSYNEQFF. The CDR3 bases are TGTGCCAGCAGCCTCCCGGGATACTCCTACAATGAGCAGTTCTTC. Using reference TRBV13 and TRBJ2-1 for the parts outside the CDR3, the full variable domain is AAGVIQSPRHLIKEKRETATLKCYPIPRHDTVYWYQQGPGQDPQFLISFYEKMQSDKGSIPDRFSAQQFSDYHSELNMSSLELGDSALYFCASSLPGYSYNEQFFGPGTRLTVL.